This T cell receptor (beta chain) comes out of a study of T cells in localized non-small cell lung cancer. Study-level points and caveats: Adjacent lung tissue had a median around 50 of the top 100 clones found in the tumor. Longer overall survival was seen with higher T cell density measured in blood.

Details on this clone: Its cognate antigen is unknown.

V lost 3 bases to trimming and J lost 2 bases; unmatched junction nucleotides: 8. CDR1 SGDLS and CDR2 YYNGEE come from the germline V gene. CDR3 length: 16 amino acids. The table came from immunoSEQ multiplex PCR; TCRdb's copy has only in-frame clones and leaves some out. The table has around 94,000 clones, roughly 87% seen once. J is TRBJ1-3 and V is TRBV9, with 7 bases aligning to TRBD1. The starting material was peripheral blood, obtained before any cancer treatment. The sequence came from a man aged 40-75 years with stage I squamous cell lung carcinoma. The CDR3 coding sequence is TGTGCCAGCAGCGCAGGGGGGTCTTCGGCTGGAAACACCATATATTTT. It is translated as CASSAGGSSAGNTIYF.